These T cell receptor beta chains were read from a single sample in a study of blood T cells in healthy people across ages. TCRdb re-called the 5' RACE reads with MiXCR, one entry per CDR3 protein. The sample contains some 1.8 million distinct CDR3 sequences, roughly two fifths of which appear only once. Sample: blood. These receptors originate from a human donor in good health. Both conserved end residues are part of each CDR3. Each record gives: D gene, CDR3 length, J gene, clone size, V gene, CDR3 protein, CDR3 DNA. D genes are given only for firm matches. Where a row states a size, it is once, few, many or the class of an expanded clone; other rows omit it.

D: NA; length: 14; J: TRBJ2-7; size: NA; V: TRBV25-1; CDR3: CASSGRGGSYEQYF; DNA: TGTGCCAGCAGTGGACGGGGTGGCTCCTACGAGCAGTACTTC
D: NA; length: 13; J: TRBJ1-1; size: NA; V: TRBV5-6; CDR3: CATQLGLNTEAFF; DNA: TGTGCCACCCAGTTGGGATTGAACACTGAAGCTTTCTTT
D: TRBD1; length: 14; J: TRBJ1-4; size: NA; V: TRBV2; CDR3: CASSQQGLLGKLFF; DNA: TGTGCCAGCAGCCAACAGGGGCTCCTTGGAAAACTGTTTTTT
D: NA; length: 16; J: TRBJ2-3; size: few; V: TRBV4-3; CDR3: CASSQGPHRSTDTQYF; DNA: TGCGCCAGCAGCCAGGGGCCCCACCGGAGCACAGATACGCAGTATTTT
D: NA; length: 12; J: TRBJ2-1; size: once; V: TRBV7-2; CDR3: CTSSLWTLGPFF; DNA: TGTACCAGCAGCTTATGGACCCTTGGACCGTTCTTC
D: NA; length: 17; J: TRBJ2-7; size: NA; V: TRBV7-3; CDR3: CASRYDVRDGISYEQYF; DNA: TGTGCCAGCAGGTACGACGTTCGGGACGGCATCTCCTACGAGCAGTACTTC
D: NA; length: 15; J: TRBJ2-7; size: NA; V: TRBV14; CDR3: CASSQELGLPYEQYF; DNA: TGTGCCAGCAGCCAAGAGTTGGGTCTTCCCTACGAGCAGTACTTC
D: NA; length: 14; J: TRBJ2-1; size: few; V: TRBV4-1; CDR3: CASSVEGLYNEQFF; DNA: TGCGCCAGCAGCGTTGAGGGGCTCTACAATGAGCAGTTCTTC
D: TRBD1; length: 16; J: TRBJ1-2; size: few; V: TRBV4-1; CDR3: CASSHLPGQSIYGYTF; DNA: TGCGCCAGCAGCCATCTACCGGGACAGTCCATCTATGGCTACACCTTC
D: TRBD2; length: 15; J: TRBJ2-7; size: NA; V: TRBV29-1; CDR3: CSVEWREGLLYEQYF; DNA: TGCAGCGTTGAATGGCGGGAGGGCCTCCTCTACGAGCAGTACTTC
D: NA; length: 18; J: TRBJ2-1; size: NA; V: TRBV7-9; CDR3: CASRPRPGRTYMAGEQFF; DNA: TGTGCCAGCAGACCCCGACCCGGACGGACTTATATGGCCGGTGAGCAGTTCTTC
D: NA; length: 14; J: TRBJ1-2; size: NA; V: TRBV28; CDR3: CASHRYGTGCGYTF; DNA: TGTGCCAGTCATCGGTATGGGACGGGCTGTGGCTACACCTTC
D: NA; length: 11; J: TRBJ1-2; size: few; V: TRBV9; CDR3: CASHSGESYTF; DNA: TGTGCCAGCCACAGCGGGGAGAGCTACACCTTC
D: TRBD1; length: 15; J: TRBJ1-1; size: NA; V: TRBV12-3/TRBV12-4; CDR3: CASSLKGASNTEAFF; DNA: TGTGCCAGCAGTTTAAAGGGGGCTAGCAACACTGAAGCTTTCTTT
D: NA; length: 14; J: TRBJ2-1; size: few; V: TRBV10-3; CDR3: CAIRLGGPYNEQFF; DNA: TGTGCCATCAGGCTGGGGGGCCCCTACAATGAGCAGTTCTTC
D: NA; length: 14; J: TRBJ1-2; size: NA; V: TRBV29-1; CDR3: CSVENNGPSYGYTF; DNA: TGCAGCGTTGAAAATAACGGCCCCTCCTATGGCTACACCTTC
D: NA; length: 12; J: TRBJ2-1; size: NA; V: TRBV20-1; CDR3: CSKLGPYNEQFF; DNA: TGCAGTAAACTTGGGCCCTACAATGAGCAGTTCTTC
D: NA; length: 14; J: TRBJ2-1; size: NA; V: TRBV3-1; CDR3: CASRTAGSYNEQFF; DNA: TGTGCCAGCAGGACAGCCGGGAGCTACAATGAGCAGTTCTTC
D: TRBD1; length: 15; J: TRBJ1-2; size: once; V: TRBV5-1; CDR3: CASSLAREGANGYTF; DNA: TGCGCCAGCAGCTTGGCCAGGGAGGGGGCGAATGGCTACACCTTC
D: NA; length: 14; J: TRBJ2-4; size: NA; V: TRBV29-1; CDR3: CSIGRPPLANEQYF; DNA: TGCAGCATTGGGCGGCCCCCCTTGGCGAATGAGCAGTACTTC
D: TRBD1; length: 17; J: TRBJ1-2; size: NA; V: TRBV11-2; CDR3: CASSYQGGGGRSYGYTF; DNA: TGTGCCAGCAGCTATCAGGGAGGGGGCGGAAGATCTTATGGCTACACCTTC
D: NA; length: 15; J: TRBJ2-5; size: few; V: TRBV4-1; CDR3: CASSQVPGSEETQYF; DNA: TGCGCCAGCAGCCAAGTTCCAGGGAGTGAAGAGACCCAGTACTTC
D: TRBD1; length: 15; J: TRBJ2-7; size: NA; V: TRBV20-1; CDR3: CSAREGTGGIYEQYF; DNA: TGCAGTGCTAGAGAGGGGACAGGGGGCATCTACGAGCAGTACTTC
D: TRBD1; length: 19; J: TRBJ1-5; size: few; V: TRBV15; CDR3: CATSSRTGSTPSSNQPQHF; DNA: TGTGCCACCAGCTCCCGGACAGGGTCGACACCGAGTAGCAATCAGCCCCAGCATTTT
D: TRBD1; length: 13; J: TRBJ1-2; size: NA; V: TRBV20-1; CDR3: CSATTGGHYGYTF; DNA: TGCAGTGCGACGACAGGGGGGCATTATGGCTACACCTTC
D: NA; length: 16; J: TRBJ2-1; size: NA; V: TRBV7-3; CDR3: CASSPQGMTGFGEQFF; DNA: TGTGCCAGCAGCCCTCAGGGTATGACGGGCTTTGGTGAGCAGTTCTTC
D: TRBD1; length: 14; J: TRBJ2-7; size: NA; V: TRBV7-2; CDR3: CASSAGRGHYEQYF; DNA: TGTGCCAGCAGCGCCGGCAGGGGGCACTACGAGCAGTACTTC
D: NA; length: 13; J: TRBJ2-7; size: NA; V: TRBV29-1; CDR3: CSVSGTASYEQYF; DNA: TGCAGCGTCAGCGGGACAGCGTCCTACGAGCAGTACTTC
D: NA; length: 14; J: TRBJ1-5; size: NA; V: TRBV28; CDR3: CASTELRGDQPQHF; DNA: TGTGCCAGCACCGAATTGAGGGGCGATCAGCCCCAGCATTTT
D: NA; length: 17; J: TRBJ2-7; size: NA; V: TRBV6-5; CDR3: CASSYSFIRGGSYEQYF; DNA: TGTGCCAGCAGTTACTCGTTCATTCGGGGAGGCTCCTACGAGCAGTACTTC
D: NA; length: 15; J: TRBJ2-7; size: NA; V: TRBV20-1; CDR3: CSARFHMGMTYEQYF; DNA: TGCAGTGCTAGATTCCACATGGGGATGACCTACGAGCAGTACTTC
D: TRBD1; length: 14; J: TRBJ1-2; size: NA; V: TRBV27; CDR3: CASSWDREAVGYTF; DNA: TGTGCCAGCAGTTGGGACAGGGAGGCTGTTGGCTACACCTTC
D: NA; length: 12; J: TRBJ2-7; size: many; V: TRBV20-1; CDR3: CSAPDSRYEQYF; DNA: TGCAGTGCTCCGGACAGCAGATACGAGCAGTACTTC
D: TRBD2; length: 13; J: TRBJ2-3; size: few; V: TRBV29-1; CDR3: CSAGTSLAFTQYF; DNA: TGCAGCGCTGGGACTAGCTTGGCATTTACGCAGTATTTT
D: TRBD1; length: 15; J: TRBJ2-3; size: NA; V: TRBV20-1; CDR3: CSVPRTGRRTDTQYF; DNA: TGCAGTGTCCCCAGGACAGGGCGACGCACAGATACGCAGTATTTT